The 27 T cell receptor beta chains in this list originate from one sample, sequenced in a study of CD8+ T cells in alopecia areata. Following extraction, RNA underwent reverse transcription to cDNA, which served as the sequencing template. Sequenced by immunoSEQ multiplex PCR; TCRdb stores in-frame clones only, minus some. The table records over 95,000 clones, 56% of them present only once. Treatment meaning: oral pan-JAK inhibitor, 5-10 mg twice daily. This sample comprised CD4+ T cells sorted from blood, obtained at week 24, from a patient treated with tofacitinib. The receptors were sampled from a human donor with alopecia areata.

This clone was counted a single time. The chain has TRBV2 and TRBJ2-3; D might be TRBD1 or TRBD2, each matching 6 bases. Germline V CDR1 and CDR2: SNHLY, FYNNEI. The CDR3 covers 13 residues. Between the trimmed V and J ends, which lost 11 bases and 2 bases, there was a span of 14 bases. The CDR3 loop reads CAVGGYDTDTQYF. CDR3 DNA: TGTGCCGTAGGGGGGTACGACACAGATACGCAGTATTTT.

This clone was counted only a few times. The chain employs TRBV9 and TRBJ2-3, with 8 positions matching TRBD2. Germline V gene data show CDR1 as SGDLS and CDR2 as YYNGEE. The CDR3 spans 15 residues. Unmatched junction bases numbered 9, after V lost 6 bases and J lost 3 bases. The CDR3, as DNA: TGTGCCAGCACCATCGCGGGGGGCGGAACAGATACGCAGTATTTT. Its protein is CASTIAGGGTDTQYF.

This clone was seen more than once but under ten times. Here the CDR3 reads CASSPTGITDTQYF. The CDR3 coding sequence is TGTGCCAGCAGCCCGACAGGGATAACAGATACGCAGTATTTT. The chain links TRBV7-9 to TRBJ2-3; TRBD1 matches 7 bases. Trimming took 5 bases from V and 3 from J; bases not matched to a gene: 5. The V gene's germline CDR1 is SEHNR and CDR2 FQNEAQ (reference sequence). This CDR3 is built from 14 residues.

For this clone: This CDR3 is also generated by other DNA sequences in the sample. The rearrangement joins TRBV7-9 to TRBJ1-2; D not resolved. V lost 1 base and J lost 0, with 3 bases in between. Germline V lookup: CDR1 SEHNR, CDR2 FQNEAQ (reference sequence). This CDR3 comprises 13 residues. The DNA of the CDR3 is TGTGCCAGCAGCTTAGGAGCTAACTATGGCTACACCTTC. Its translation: CASSLGANYGYTF.

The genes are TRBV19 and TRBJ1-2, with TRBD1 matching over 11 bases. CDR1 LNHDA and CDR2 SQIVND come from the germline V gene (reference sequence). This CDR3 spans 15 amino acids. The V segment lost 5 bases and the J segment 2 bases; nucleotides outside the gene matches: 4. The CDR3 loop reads CASSARTGGNYGYTF. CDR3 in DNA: TGTGCCAGTAGTGCCCGGACAGGGGGCAACTATGGCTACACCTTC.

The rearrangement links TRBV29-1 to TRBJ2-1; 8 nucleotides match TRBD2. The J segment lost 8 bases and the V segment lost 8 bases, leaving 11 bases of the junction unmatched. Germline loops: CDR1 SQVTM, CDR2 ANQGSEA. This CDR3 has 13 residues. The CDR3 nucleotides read TGCAGCTCGCGGGGGGCCCACGGGGATGAGCAGTTCTTC. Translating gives CSSRGAHGDEQFF.

CDR3 protein: CATSGKGSPLHF. The CDR3 DNA is TGTGCCACCTCAGGGAAGGGTTCACCCCTCCACTTT. The chain recombines TRBV6-5 with TRBJ1-6, with D tentatively TRBD1 (5 bases). Per germline, CDR1 MNHEY and CDR2 SVGAGI. There are 12 residues in the CDR3. Trimming cost V 10 bases and J 9 bases, with 13 bases left between them.

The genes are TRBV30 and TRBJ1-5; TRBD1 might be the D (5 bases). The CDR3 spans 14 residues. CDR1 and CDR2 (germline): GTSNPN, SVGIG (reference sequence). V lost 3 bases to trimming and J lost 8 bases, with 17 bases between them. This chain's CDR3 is CAWSLGQVREPQHF. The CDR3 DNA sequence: TGTGCCTGGAGCTTGGGGCAGGTGCGGGAGCCCCAGCATTTT. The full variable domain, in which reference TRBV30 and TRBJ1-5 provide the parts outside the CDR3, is SQTIHQWPATLVQPVGSPLSLECTVEGTSNPNLYWYRQAAGRGLQLLFYSVGIGQISSEVPQNLSASRPQDRQFILSSKKLLLSDSGFYLCAWSLGQVREPQHFGDGTRLSIL.

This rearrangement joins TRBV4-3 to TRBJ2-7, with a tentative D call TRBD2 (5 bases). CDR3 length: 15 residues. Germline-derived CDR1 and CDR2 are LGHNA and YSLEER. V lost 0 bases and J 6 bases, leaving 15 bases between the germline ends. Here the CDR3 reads CASSQEAVAPREQYF. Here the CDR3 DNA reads TGCGCCAGCAGCCAAGAAGCGGTAGCGCCGCGCGAGCAGTACTTC.

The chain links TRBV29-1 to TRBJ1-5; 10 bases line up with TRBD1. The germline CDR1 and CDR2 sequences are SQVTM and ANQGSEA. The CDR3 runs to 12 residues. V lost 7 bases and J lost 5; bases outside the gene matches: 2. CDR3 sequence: CSAGTGDQPQHF. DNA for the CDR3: TGCAGCGCCGGGACAGGGGATCAGCCCCAGCATTTT.

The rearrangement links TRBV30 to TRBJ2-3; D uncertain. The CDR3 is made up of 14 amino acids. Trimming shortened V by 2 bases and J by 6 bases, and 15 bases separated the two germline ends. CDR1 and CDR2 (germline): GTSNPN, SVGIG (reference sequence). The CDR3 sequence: CAWSPGPSPDTQYF. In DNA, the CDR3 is TGTGCCTGGAGTCCCGGGCCCAGCCCCGATACGCAGTATTTT.

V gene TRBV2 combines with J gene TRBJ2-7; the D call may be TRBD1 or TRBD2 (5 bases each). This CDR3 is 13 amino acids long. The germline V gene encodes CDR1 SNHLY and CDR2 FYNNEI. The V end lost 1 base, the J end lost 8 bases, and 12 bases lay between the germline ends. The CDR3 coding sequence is TGTGCCAGCAGTGAAGGTACGGGGCCCAAGCAGTACTTC. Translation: CASSEGTGPKQYF.

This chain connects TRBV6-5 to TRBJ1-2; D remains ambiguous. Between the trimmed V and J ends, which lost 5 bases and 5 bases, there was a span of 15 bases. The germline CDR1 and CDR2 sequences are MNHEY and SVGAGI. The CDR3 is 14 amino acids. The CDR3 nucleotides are TGTGCCAGCAGTACCCGTGCAACGAGTTATGGCTACACCTTC. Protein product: CASSTRATSYGYTF.

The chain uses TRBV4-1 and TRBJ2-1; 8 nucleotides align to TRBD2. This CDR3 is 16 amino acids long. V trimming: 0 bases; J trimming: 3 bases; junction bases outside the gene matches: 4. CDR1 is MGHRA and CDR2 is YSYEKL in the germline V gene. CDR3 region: CASSQELAAFYNEQFF. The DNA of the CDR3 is TGCGCCAGCAGCCAAGAACTAGCGGCCTTCTACAATGAGCAGTTCTTC.

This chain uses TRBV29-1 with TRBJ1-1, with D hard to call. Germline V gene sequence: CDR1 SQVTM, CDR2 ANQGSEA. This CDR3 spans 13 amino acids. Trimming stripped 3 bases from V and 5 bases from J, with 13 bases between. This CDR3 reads CSVDPGFGTEAFF. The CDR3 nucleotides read TGCAGCGTTGATCCGGGGTTTGGTACTGAAGCTTTCTTT.

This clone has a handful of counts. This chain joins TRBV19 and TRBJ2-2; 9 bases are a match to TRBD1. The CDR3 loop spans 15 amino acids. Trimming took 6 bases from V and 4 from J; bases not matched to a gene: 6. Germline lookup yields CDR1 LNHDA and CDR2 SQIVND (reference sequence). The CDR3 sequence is CASSVGTGRTGELFF. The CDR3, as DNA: TGTGCCAGTAGCGTCGGGACAGGGCGCACCGGGGAGCTGTTTTTT.

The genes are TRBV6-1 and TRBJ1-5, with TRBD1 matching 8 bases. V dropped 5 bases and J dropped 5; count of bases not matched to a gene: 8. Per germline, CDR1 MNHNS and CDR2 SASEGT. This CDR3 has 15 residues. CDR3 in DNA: TGTGCCAGCAGTTGGGCCGGGACAGGAGATCAGCCCCAGCATTTT. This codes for CASSWAGTGDQPQHF.

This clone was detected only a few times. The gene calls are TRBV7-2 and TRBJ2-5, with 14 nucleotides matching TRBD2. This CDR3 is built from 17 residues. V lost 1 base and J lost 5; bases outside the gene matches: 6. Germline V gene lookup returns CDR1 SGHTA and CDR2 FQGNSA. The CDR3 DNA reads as TGTGCCAGCAGCTTAGTTGGGACTAGCGGGGGTCGCGAGACCCAGTACTTC. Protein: CASSLVGTSGGRETQYF.

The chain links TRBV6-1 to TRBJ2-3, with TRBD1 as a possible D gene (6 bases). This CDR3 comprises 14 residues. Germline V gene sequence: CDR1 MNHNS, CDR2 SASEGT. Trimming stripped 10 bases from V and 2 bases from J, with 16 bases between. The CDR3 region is CAILWGPSTDTQYF. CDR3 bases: TGTGCCATTCTTTGGGGGCCATCCACAGATACGCAGTATTTT.

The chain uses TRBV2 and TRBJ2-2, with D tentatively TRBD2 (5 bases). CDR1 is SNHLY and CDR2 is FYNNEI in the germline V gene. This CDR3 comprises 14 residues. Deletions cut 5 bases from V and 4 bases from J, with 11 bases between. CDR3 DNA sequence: TGTGCCAGCAGTAAGGACTCATCCACCGGGGAGCTGTTTTTT. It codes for CASSKDSSTGELFF.

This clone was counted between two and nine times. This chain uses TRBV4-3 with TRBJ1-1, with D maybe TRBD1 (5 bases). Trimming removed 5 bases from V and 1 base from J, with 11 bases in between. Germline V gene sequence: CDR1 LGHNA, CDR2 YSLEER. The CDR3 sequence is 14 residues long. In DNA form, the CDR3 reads TGCGCCAGCAGCGCACGGGGGGGGAACACTGAAGCTTTCTTT. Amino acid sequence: CASSARGGNTEAFF.

The CDR3 nucleotides read TGTGCCAGCTCACCACCGAGCCGGGGGGGTCCCAATGAGCAGTTCTTC. Translated: CASSPPSRGGPNEQFF. The V call is TRBV18, the J call TRBJ2-1, with 8 bases aligning to TRBD2. CDR3 length equals 16 residues. V shed 0 bases and J 6 bases; nucleotides not matched to a gene: 7. Germline CDR1 KGHSH, CDR2 LQKENI.

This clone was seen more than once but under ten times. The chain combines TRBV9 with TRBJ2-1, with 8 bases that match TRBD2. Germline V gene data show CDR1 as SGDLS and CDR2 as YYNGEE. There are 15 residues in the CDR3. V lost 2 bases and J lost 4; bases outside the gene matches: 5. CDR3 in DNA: TGTGCCAGCAGCGTCGCCAGCGGGGGATACAATGAGCAGTTCTTC. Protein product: CASSVASGGYNEQFF.

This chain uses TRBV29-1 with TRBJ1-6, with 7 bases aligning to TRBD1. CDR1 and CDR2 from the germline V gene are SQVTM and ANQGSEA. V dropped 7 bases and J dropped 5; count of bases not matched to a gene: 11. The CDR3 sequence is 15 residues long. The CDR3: CSGTYRDSNNSPLHF. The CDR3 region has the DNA TGCAGCGGTACCTACCGGGACAGTAATAATTCACCCCTCCACTTT.

CDR3 loop: CASSAGGGSSYEQYF. CDR3 bases: TGTGCCAGCAGTGCGGGCGGGGGGAGCTCCTACGAGCAGTACTTC. The V and J genes are TRBV2 and TRBJ2-7; 8 positions agree with TRBD2. This CDR3 contains 15 residues. Germline CDR1 SNHLY, CDR2 FYNNEI. J was trimmed by 0 bases and V by 4 bases; bases with no gene match: 5.

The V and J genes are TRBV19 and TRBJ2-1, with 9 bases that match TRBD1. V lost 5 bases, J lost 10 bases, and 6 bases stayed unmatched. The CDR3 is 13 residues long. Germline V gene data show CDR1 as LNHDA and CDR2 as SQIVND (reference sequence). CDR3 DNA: TGTGCCAGTAGTCCCTCGGGACAGGGAGAGCAGTTCTTC. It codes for CASSPSGQGEQFF.

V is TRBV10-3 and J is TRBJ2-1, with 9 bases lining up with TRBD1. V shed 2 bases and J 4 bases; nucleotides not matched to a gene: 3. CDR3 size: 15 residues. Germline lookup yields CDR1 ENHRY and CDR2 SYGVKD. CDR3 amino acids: CAISEDRGNYNEQFF. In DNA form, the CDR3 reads TGTGCCATCAGTGAGGACAGGGGGAATTACAATGAGCAGTTCTTC.